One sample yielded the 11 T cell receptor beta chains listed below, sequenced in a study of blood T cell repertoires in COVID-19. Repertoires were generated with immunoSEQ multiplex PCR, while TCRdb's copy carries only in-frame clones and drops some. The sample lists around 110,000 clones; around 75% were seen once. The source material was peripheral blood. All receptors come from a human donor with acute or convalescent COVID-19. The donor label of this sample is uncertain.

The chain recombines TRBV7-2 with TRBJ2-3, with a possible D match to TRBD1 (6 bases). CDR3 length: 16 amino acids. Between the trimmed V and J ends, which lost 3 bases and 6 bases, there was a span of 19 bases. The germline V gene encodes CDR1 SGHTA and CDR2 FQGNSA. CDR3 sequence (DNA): TGTGCCAGCAGCTTTCAGTGGGATGGGGGCAGGGATACGCAGTATTTT. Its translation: CASSFQWDGGRDTQYF.

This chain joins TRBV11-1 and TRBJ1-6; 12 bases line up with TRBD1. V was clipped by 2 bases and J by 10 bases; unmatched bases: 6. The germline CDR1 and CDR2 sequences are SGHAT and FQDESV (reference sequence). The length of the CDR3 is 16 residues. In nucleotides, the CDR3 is TGTGCCAGCAGCTTATGCTGGGGGACAGGGGGCTCACCCCTCCACTTT. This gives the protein CASSLCWGTGGSPLHF.

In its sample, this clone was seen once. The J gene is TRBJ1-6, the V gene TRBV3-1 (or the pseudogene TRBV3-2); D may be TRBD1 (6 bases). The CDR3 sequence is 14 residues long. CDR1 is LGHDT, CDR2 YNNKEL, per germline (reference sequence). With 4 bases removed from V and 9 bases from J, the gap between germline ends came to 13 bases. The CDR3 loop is CASSRGHRASPLHF. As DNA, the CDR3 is TGTGCCAGCAGCCGGGGCCACAGGGCTTCACCCCTCCACTTT.

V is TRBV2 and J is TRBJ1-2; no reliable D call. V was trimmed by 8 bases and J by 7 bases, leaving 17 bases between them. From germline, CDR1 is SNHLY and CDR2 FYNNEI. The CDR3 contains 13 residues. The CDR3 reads CASVHSSRVGYTF. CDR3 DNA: TGTGCCAGCGTACACAGCTCAAGAGTTGGCTACACCTTC.

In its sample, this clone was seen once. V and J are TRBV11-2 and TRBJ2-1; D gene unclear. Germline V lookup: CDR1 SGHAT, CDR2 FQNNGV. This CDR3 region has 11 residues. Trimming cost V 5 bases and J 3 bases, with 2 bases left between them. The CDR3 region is CASSRYNEQFF. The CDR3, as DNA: TGTGCCAGCAGCCGCTACAATGAGCAGTTCTTC.

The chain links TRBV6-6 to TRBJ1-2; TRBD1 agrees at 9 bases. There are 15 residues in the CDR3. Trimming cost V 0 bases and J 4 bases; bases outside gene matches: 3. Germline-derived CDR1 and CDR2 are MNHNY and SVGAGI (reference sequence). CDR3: CASSYSTGGIYGYTF. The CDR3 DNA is TGTGCCAGCAGTTACTCGACAGGGGGGATCTATGGCTACACCTTC.

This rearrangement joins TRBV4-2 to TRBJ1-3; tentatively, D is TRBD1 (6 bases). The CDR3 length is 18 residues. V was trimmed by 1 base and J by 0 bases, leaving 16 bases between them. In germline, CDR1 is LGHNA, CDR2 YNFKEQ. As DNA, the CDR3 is TGTGCCAGCAGCCAAGCAGGGCAGGGGATTATCTCTGGAAACACCATATATTTT. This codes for CASSQAGQGIISGNTIYF.

CDR3 loop: CASSRLRQGGLDTQYF. The CDR3 DNA follows: TGTGCCAGCAGCCGCCTCCGACAGGGAGGATTGGATACGCAGTATTTT. The chain couples TRBV3-1 (or the pseudogene TRBV3-2) to TRBJ2-3, with TRBD1 as a possible D gene (7 bases). Trimming pared 4 bases from V and 6 bases from J, leaving 20 bases between. CDR3 length: 16 residues. Germline-derived CDR1 and CDR2 are LGHDT and YNNKEL (reference sequence).

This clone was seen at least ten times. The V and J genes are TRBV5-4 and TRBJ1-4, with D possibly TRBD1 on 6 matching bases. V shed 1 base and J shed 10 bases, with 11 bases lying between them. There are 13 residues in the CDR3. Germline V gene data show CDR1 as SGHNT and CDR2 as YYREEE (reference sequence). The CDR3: CASSLTGGGKLFF. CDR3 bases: TGTGCCAGCAGCTTGACGGGAGGGGGAAAACTGTTTTTT.

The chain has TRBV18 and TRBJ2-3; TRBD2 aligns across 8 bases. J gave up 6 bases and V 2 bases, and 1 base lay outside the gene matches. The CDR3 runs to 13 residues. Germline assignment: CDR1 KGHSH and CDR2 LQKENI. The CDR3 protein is CASSPGGGDTQYF. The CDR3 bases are TGTGCCAGCTCACCAGGCGGGGGGGATACGCAGTATTTT.

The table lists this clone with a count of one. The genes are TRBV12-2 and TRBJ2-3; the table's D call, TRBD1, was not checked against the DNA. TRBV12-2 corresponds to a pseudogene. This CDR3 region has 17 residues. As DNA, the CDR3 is TGTGCAAGTCGCTTAGCGCAGTCCAGGGGGCGCGCAGATACGCAGTATTTT. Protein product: CASRLAQSRGRADTQYF.